The T cell receptor (beta chain) described here comes from a study of T-cell memory formation after mild COVID-19. Findings and caveats of the study: While clones contracting from day 15 to 85 were balanced between CD4 and CD8, later expanders leaned CD4+. CD4+ contracting clones were found mainly in CM and EM, and CD8+ ones in EMRA. Pre-infection memory harbored some responding clones, suggesting cross-reactive memory joined.

Comment on this clonotype: Its antigen is unidentified.

CDR1 SGHTA and CDR2 FQGNSA come from the germline V gene. The CDR3 runs 16 residues. With V trimmed by 2 bases and J by 1 base, 1 base remained unmatched. The authors produced TCR alpha and TCR beta cDNA libraries with sample barcodes and UMIs by 5'RACE using constant-segment primers. Each CDR3 protein gets one entry after TCRdb re-called the 5' RACE reads with MiXCR. Of about 180,000 distinct CDR3 sequences listed, approximately 17% are singletons. The chain combines TRBV7-2 with TRBJ2-3, with 12 bases matching TRBD2. The sequence came from a man younger than 35 who had mild COVID-19 (a few samples of this study predate the infection). Cell type and time point are not known. Sequencing input: PBMCs or a T cell subset sorted from them (not recorded which). The CDR3 DNA reads as TGTGCCAGCAGCTTACTAGCGGGGGGGGGCACAGATACGCAGTATTTT. Encoded protein: CASSLLAGGGTDTQYF.